This T cell receptor beta chain was identified in a study of stem cell transplantation in POMP-related autoinflammatory disease (dated by TCRdb to the early 2020s). A note on the overall study: The study hypothesized that defective thymoproteasomes impair MHC class I-dependent CD8+ T-cell differentiation and positive selection, skewing the TRB repertoire. Prior to transplant, the patients had skewing toward CD4+ naive T cells, low CD8+ T-cell proportions, and reduced T-cell cytokine secretion. After transplant, 100% donor engraftment of neutrophils and platelets through one year was shown by DNA chimerism analysis. To find out how POMP deficiency affects T-cell receptor beta repertoire diversity and CDR3 characteristics, high-throughput TRB sequencing was used.

This specimen's time point label, interpreted: after hematopoietic stem cell transplant. PRAID was characterized by prominent immunodeficiency alongside autoinflammation. Prior to TRB sequencing, T-cell subsets (conventional T cells, CD8+ T cells, regulatory T cells, T follicular helper cells) were sorted. Preparation of the library involved the immunoSEQ multiplex PCR assay. The paper's data handling went like this. Repertoire diversity was quantified with Shannon entropy, accounting for clonal size distribution. Clonotype distribution inequality was measured with the Gini-Simpson index (Simpson_1-D). The source is immuneACCESS, and TCRdb retained only in-frame sequences with V and J called. Part of the clones is not carried over; for the studies checked, unresolved V genes explain less than half of this, and the remainder is unexplained. The V and J calls and clone size come from that table; D and trimming were worked out from the DNA. The sample profile shows some 3,000 clones; about 91% of them were found once. The top ten constitute around 2% of the sample.

In this sample, this clone turned up once. Its antigen remains unidentified. Base qualities are not at hand, and no much larger clone is one base apart. The investigation overall reported the following: PRAID patients showed a restricted number of unique TRB V-J gene pairings. Across all analyzed T-cell subsets, PRAID patients tended toward lower TRB diversity and higher clonality. In PRAID patients, the trend toward increased clonality and lower diversity reached statistical significance only for regulatory T cells.

The source is a human patient with POMP-related autoinflammation and immune dysregulation (PRAID). Following a transplant, some T cells may be graft donor cells, not patient cells. Sequenced material: CD4+ follicular helper T cells (Tfh) from PBMCs, taken after stem cell transplantation. This sample's cell subset or site label indicates: T follicular helper cells.

The DNA reads TGTGCCAGCAGTTTAGCCCAATACGAGCAGTACTTC. It encodes CASSLAQYEQYF. The V gene is TRBV28 and the J gene is TRBJ2-7, with no D gene named confidently. Including cysteine and phenylalanine, the CDR3 has 12 amino acids. The DNA shown is the 36-base CDR3, in frame from base 1. CDR1 is given as MDHEN and CDR2 as SYDVKM, both from the germline V gene. V loses 2 bases of germline sequence and J loses 4 bases, and the interval between the two ends is 6 bases.